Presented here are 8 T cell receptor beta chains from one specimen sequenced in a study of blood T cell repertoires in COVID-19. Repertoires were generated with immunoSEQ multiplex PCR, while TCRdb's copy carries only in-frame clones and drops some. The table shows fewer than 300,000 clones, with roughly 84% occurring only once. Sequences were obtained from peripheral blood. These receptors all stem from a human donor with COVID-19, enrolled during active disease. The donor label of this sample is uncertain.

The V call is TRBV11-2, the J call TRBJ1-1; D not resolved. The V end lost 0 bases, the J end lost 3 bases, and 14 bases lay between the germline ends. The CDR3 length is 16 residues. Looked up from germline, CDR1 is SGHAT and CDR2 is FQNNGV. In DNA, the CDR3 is TGTGCCAGCAGCTTAGATCTAGGCATCGCGGACACTGAAGCTTTCTTT. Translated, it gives CASSLDLGIADTEAFF.

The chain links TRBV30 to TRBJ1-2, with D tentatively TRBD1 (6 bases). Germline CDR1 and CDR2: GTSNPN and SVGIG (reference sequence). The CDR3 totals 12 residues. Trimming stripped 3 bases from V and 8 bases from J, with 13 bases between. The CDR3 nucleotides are TGTGCCTGGAGAACAACAGGGTTCGGCTACACCTTC. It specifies CAWRTTGFGYTF.

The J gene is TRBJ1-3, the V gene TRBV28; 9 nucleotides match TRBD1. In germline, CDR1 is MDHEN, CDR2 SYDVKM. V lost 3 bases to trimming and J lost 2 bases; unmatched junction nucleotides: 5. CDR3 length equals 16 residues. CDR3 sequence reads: CASSFHGQGTGNTIYF. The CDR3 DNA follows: TGTGCCAGCAGTTTCCACGGACAGGGGACTGGAAACACCATATATTTT.

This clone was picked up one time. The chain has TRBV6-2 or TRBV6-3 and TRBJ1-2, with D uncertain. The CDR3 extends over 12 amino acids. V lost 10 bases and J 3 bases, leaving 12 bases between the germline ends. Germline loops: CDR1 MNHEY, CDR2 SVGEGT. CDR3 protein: CATSEAYYGYTF. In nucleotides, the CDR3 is TGTGCCACCAGCGAAGCATACTATGGCTACACCTTC.

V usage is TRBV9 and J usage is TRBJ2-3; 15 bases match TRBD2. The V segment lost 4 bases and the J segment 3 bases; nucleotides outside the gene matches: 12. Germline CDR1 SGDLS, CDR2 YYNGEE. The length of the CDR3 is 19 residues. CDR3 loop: CASSTHGTSGRRGTDTQYF. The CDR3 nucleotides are TGTGCCAGCAGCACTCACGGGACTAGCGGGAGGAGGGGGACAGATACGCAGTATTTT. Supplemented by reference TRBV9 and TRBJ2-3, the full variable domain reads DSGVTQTPKHLITATGQRVTLRCSPRSGDLSVYWYQQSLDQGLQFLIQYYNGEERAKGNILERFSAQQFPDLHSELNLSSLELGDSALYFCASSTHGTSGRRGTDTQYFGPGTRLTVL.

CDR3 bases: TGTGCCAGCAGCCTACGCGGGGGTTCCCACGAGCAGTACTTC. Its translation is CASSLRGGSHEQYF. The V and J genes are TRBV28 and TRBJ2-7, with TRBD2 matching over 7 bases. The CDR3 covers 14 residues. The V gene end was trimmed by 6 bases and the J gene end by 5 bases; junction bases not matched to a gene: 10. Germline V gene data show CDR1 as MDHEN and CDR2 as SYDVKM.

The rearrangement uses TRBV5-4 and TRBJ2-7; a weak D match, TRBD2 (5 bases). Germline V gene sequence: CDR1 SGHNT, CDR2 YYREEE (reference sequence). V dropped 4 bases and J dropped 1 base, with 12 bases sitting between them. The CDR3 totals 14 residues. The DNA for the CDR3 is TGTGCCAGCAGCCCCGGGGTCCGTTCCTACGAGCAGTACTTC. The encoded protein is CASSPGVRSYEQYF. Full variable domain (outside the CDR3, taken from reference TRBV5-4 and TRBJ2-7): ETGVTQSPTHLIKTRGQQVTLRCSSQSGHNTVSWYQQALGQGPQFIFQYYREEENGRGNFPPRFSGLQFPNYSSELNVNALELDDSALYLCASSPGVRSYEQYFGPGTRLTVT.

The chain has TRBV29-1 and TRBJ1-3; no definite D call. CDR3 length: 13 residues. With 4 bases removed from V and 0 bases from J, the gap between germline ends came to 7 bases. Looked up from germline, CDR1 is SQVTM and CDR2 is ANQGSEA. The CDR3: CSVGHTSGNTIYF. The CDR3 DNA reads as TGCAGCGTTGGACATACCTCTGGAAACACCATATATTTT.